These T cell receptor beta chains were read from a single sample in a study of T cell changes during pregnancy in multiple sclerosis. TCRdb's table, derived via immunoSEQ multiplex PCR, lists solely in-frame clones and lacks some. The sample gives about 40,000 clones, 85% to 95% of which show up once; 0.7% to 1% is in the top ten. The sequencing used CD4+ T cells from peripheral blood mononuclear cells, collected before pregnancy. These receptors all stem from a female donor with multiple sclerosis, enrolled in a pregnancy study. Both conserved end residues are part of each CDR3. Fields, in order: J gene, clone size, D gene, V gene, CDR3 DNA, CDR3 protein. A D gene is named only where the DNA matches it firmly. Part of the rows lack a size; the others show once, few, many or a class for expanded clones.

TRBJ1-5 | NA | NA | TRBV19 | TGTGCCAGTAGTGCAACCGGGATGGCAGGGAGGCTTTATCAGCCCCAGCATTTT | CASSATGMAGRLYQPQHF
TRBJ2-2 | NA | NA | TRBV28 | TGTGCCACCGTTAGAATCCCCGCGAACACCGGGGAGCTGTTTTTT | CATVRIPANTGELFF
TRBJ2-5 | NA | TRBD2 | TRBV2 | TGTGCCAGCAGGGGGCGGCTAGCGGGAGGTGTTAAGGAGACCCAGTACTTC | CASRGRLAGGVKETQYF
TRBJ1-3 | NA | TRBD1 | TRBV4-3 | TGCGCCAGCAGCCGCGGAACGGGACAGTTCTCTGGAAACACCATATATTTT | CASSRGTGQFSGNTIYF
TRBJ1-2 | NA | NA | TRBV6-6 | TGTGCCAGCAGTTACTCTGGCCAGGGGAGCTATGGCTACACCTTC | CASSYSGQGSYGYTF
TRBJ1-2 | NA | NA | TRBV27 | TGTGCCAGCAGTGAGGTCCAGGGGCGCGGTGGCTACACCTTC | CASSEVQGRGGYTF
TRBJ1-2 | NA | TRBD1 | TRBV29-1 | TGCAGCGTTGAAGATCGCCCCCCGGGGACAGGGGGCGGACATCGCTATGGCTACACCTTC | CSVEDRPPGTGGGHRYGYTF
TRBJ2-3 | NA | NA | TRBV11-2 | TGTGCCAGCAGCCTCGACAGGACGAGCACAGATACGCAGTATTTT | CASSLDRTSTDTQYF
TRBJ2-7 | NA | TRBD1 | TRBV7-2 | TGTGCCAGCAGCCACAGGGGCTTATCCTACGAGCAGTACTTC | CASSHRGLSYEQYF
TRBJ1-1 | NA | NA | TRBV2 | TGTGCCAGCAGTCCACTTACAGCGAACACTGAAGCTTTCTTT | CASSPLTANTEAFF
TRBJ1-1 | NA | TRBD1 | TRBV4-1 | TGCGCCAGCAGCCAATTCGGGACAGGGTCAGCCTACGGTGGGAACACTGAAGCTTTCTTT | CASSQFGTGSAYGGNTEAFF
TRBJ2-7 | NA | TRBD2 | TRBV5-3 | TGTGCCAGAAGCTCCAGGGCCCCGGGACTAGCGGGTTACTTC | CARSSRAPGLAGYF
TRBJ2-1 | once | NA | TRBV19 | TGTGCCAGTACCCCAACGGGAGCTGGTGAGCAGTTCTTC | CASTPTGAGEQFF
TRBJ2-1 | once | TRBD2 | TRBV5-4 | TGTGCCAGCAGCTTGGCGGGAGGAGCCTCCTACAATGAGCAGTTCTTC | CASSLAGGASYNEQFF
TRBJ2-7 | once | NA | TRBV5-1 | TGCGCCAGCAGCTCCCTACAGGGTAGGGACGAGCAGTACTTC | CASSSLQGRDEQYF